The 27 T cell receptor beta chains given below trace back to one sample, sequenced in a study of blood T cell repertoires in COVID-19. Only in-frame clones appear in the TCRdb table, and some are missing; sequencing was by immunoSEQ multiplex PCR. The sample includes about 260,000 clones, around 84% seen only once; the top ten take roughly 4%. Sequencing was done on a sample of PBMCs or T cells enriched from blood (not recorded which). The receptors originated from a young man with acute COVID-19.

Many counts were recorded for this clone. The rearrangement links TRBV5-4 to TRBJ2-6, with a weak D call TRBD2 (6 bases). Germline CDR1 is SGHNT and CDR2 is YYREEE (reference sequence). V was shortened by 0 bases and J by 0 bases, with 10 bases between the two germline ends. This CDR3 contains 17 residues. The CDR3 reads CASSLGDSSSGANVLTF. In DNA, the CDR3 is TGTGCCAGCAGCTTGGGGGACTCTAGCTCTGGGGCCAACGTCCTGACTTTC.

The CDR3 is CASSYGLDSNTIYF. The CDR3 DNA sequence: TGTGCCAGCAGTTATGGTCTGGACTCGAACACCATATATTTT. V gene TRBV6-5 combines with J gene TRBJ1-3; D is undetermined. Looked up from germline, CDR1 is MNHEY and CDR2 is SVGAGI. V was cut by 3 bases and J by 7 bases, with 13 bases left in between. This CDR3 comprises 14 residues.

The genes are TRBV7-9 and TRBJ2-5, with 11 bases fitting TRBD2. Germline V CDR1 and CDR2: SEHNR, FQNEAQ (reference sequence). The CDR3 length is 17 residues. V was clipped by 5 bases and J by 5 bases; unmatched bases: 13. CDR3 in amino acids: CASSALGIAGGRETQYF. CDR3 nucleotides: TGTGCCAGCAGCGCCCTAGGGATAGCGGGGGGGCGGGAGACCCAGTACTTC. The full variable domain, its missing parts supplied by reference TRBV7-9 and TRBJ2-5, is DTGVSQNPRHKITKRGQNVTFRCDPISEHNRLYWYRQTLGQGPEFLTYFQNEAQLEKSRLLSDRFSAERPKGSFSTLEIQRTEQGDSAMYLCASSALGIAGGRETQYFGPGTRLLVL.

This clone was counted once. CDR3 coding DNA: TGTGCCAGCACTTGGAATACCGGGACAGGAAATGAAAAACTGTTTTTT. Translating gives CASTWNTGTGNEKLFF. The genes are TRBV28 and TRBJ1-4; 8 bases align to TRBD1. The CDR3 consists of 16 residues. V gave up 7 bases and J gave up 5 bases; unmatched junction bases: 12. Germline V gives CDR1 MDHEN, CDR2 SYDVKM.

The chain recombines TRBV29-1 with TRBJ2-1; perhaps TRBD2 as D (5 bases). V lost 4 bases to trimming and J lost 7 bases, with 17 bases between them. Germline CDR1 and CDR2: SQVTM and ANQGSEA. The CDR3 runs to 14 residues. CDR3: CSVGRKILRNEQFF. The CDR3 DNA reads TGCAGCGTTGGGAGGAAGATTTTAAGGAATGAGCAGTTCTTC.

This chain uses TRBV6-5 with TRBJ1-2, with 9 bases fitting TRBD1. CDR1 and CDR2 from the germline V gene are MNHEY and SVGAGI. Trimming cost V 7 bases and J 6 bases; bases outside gene matches: 6. The CDR3 is 13 amino acids. The CDR3 nucleotides are TGTGCCAGCATACAGGGGGCCGGGGATGGCTACACCTTC. Protein: CASIQGAGDGYTF.

The rearrangement uses TRBV6-1 and TRBJ2-7, with D tentatively TRBD1 (6 bases). Germline V gene data show CDR1 as MNHNS and CDR2 as SASEGT. The CDR3 has 13 amino acids. Trimming cost V 0 bases and J 4 bases, with 7 bases left between them. The CDR3 spells CASSEAGTYEQYV. CDR3 nucleotides: TGTGCCAGCAGTGAAGCGGGGACATACGAGCAGTACGTC.

As to this clone: At one boundary the junction diverges from the germline segment, which might be a read error. The chain employs TRBV5-1 and TRBJ2-2, with D possibly TRBD1 on 6 matching bases. The length of the CDR3 is 15 residues. Germline V gene lookup returns CDR1 SGHRS and CDR2 YFSETQ. The CDR3 spells CASSLNTQGAGELFF. CDR3 coding DNA: TGTGCCAGCAGCTTAAATACACAGGGCGCCGGGGAGCTGTTTTTT. The whole variable domain, remainder taken from reference TRBV5-1 and TRBJ2-2, is KAGVTQTPRYLIKTRGQQVTLSCSPISGHRSVSWYQQTPGQGLQFLFEYFSETQRNKGNFPGRFSGRQFSNSRSEMNVSTLELGDSALYLCASSLNTQGAGELFFGEGSRLTVL.

J is TRBJ1-1 and V is TRBV11-2, with D uncertain. The CDR3 loop spans 12 amino acids. Germline-derived CDR1 and CDR2 are SGHAT and FQNNGV. Trimming removed 3 bases from V and 4 bases from J, with 6 bases in between. The CDR3 bases are TGTGCCAGCAGCTTTGGGAGCACTGAAGCTTTCTTT. Translated, it gives CASSFGSTEAFF.

This clone showed up just a few times. The rearrangement joins TRBV28 to TRBJ1-5; tentative D call: TRBD1 (6 bases). Germline V gene lookup returns CDR1 MDHEN and CDR2 SYDVKM. The CDR3 runs 15 residues. V was shortened by 6 bases and J by 7 bases, with 19 bases between the two germline ends. Written as DNA, the CDR3 is TGTGCCAGCAGCTCAGGACAAAGGGGGTGGCAGCCCCAGCATTTT. This gives the protein CASSSGQRGWQPQHF.

The chain joins TRBV29-1 to TRBJ1-2; 8 nucleotides agree with TRBD1. The ends lost 0 bases at V and 4 bases at J; junction bases unmatched: 13. Germline V gene data show CDR1 as SQVTM and CDR2 as ANQGSEA. CDR3 length equals 17 residues. This CDR3 reads CSVEDRGSGQGIYGYTF. CDR3 DNA sequence: TGCAGCGTTGAAGATAGGGGTAGCGGACAGGGCATCTATGGCTACACCTTC.

The genes are TRBV5-4 and TRBJ1-2; the D is unclear. The CDR3 consists of 11 residues. Germline lookup yields CDR1 SGHNT and CDR2 YYREEE (reference sequence). V dropped 4 bases and J dropped 8 bases, with 9 bases sitting between them. The CDR3 loop reads CASSGEPGYTF. The CDR3 DNA reads as TGTGCCAGCAGCGGGGAGCCGGGCTACACCTTC.

In its sample, this clone was seen once. This rearrangement joins TRBV18 to TRBJ2-1, with TRBD2 matching over 9 bases. Trimming cost V 3 bases and J 8 bases; bases outside gene matches: 8. The CDR3 has 15 amino acids. Germline V gene sequence: CDR1 KGHSH, CDR2 LQKENI. The CDR3 region is CASSPSGTSLHEQFF. For the CDR3, the DNA is TGTGCCAGCTCACCCTCCGGGACTAGCCTCCATGAGCAGTTCTTC. Full variable domain (remainder filled in from reference TRBV18 and TRBJ2-1): NAGVMQNPRHLVRRRGQEARLRCSPMKGHSHVYWYRQLPEEGLKFMVYLQKENIIDESGMPKERFSAEFPKEGPSILRIQQVVRGDSAAYFCASSPSGTSLHEQFFGPGTRLTVL.

This chain joins TRBV6-5 and TRBJ2-2; possibly TRBD2 for D (5 bases). The CDR3 is 12 amino acids. Germline values: CDR1 MNHEY, CDR2 SVGAGI. The V end lost 10 bases, the J end lost 5 bases, and 11 bases lay between the germline ends. This CDR3 is CATRPGTGELFF. The CDR3 nucleotides are TGTGCCACACGTCCGGGGACCGGGGAGCTGTTTTTT.

The chain recombines TRBV7-9 with TRBJ2-1; TRBD2 matches 7 bases. The V gene's germline CDR1 is SEHNR and CDR2 FQNEAQ (reference sequence). V gave up 0 bases and J gave up 2 bases; unmatched junction bases: 4. CDR3 length: 16 amino acids. CDR3 sequence: CASSLASAGAYNEQFF. Written as DNA, the CDR3 is TGTGCCAGCAGCTTAGCTAGTGCGGGGGCCTACAATGAGCAGTTCTTC.

The chain carries TRBV30 and TRBJ2-3; the match to TRBD2 covers 8 bases. CDR1 is GTSNPN and CDR2 is SVGIG in the germline V gene (reference sequence). The CDR3 is made up of 13 amino acids. V shed 0 bases and J 6 bases; nucleotides not matched to a gene: 2. CDR3 residues: CAWSVAGGDTQYF. In DNA form, the CDR3 reads TGTGCCTGGAGTGTCGCGGGAGGTGATACGCAGTATTTT.

The chain carries TRBV25-1 and TRBJ1-5, with TRBD1 matching over 8 bases. The CDR3 is 14 residues long. The V segment lost 4 bases and the J segment 5 bases; nucleotides outside the gene matches: 4. In germline, CDR1 is MGHDK, CDR2 SYGVNS. CDR3 loop: CASSGGQADQPQHF. The CDR3 coding sequence is TGTGCCAGCAGTGGGGGACAGGCCGATCAGCCCCAGCATTTT.

The chain employs TRBV6-1 and TRBJ2-2; 10 bases are shared with TRBD1. Germline V CDR1 and CDR2: MNHNS, SASEGT. The V and J ends lost 4 bases and 4 bases, in that order; junction bases with no gene match: 6. The CDR3 is made up of 16 amino acids. The CDR3 DNA reads TGTGCCAGCAGTGTGGGACAGGGGATTCGCACCGGGGAGCTGTTTTTT. Its protein is CASSVGQGIRTGELFF.

This clone was found once. This sequence joins TRBV7-9 and TRBJ2-5; 7 nucleotides agree with TRBD1. Germline values: CDR1 SEHNR, CDR2 FQNEAQ (reference sequence). V trimming: 4 bases; J trimming: 1 base; junction bases outside the gene matches: 6. The CDR3 is 15 amino acids. CDR3 residues: CASSSAGTVQETQYF. In DNA form, the CDR3 reads TGTGCCAGCAGCTCGGCCGGGACAGTCCAAGAGACCCAGTACTTC. The full variable domain, with the rest looked up from reference TRBV7-9 and TRBJ2-5, is DTGVSQNPRHKITKRGQNVTFRCDPISEHNRLYWYRQTLGQGPEFLTYFQNEAQLEKSRLLSDRFSAERPKGSFSTLEIQRTEQGDSAMYLCASSSAGTVQETQYFGPGTRLLVL.

This clone was detected once. This chain joins TRBV6-5 and TRBJ2-7, with 9 positions matching TRBD1. V shed 10 bases and J 0 bases; nucleotides not matched to a gene: 7. CDR3 length: 14 amino acids. CDR1 is MNHEY, CDR2 SVGAGI, per germline. The CDR3 nucleotides read TGTGCCACCAGGACAGGGGCACCCTCCTACGAGCAGTACGTC. It specifies CATRTGAPSYEQYV.

V gene TRBV2 combines with J gene TRBJ1-1; D uncertain. Trimming removed 5 bases from V and 1 base from J, with 8 bases in between. The CDR3 length is 13 residues. The germline gives CDR1 SNHLY, CDR2 FYNNEI. CDR3 coding DNA: TGTGCCAGCAGTAGGGAGTGGAACACTGAAGCTTTCTTT. Its protein product is CASSREWNTEAFF.

This clone was detected a few times. V is TRBV9 and J is TRBJ1-3; D remains unclear. CDR3 size: 16 residues. In germline, CDR1 is SGDLS, CDR2 YYNGEE. V was cut by 0 bases and J by 0 bases, with 10 bases left in between. CDR3 bases: TGTGCCAGCAGCGTAGCTGCGGGGATCTCTGGAAACACCATATATTTT. Translation gives CASSVAAGISGNTIYF.

The chain has TRBV6-5 and TRBJ2-7; the match to TRBD2 covers 14 bases. CDR3 size: 14 residues. V lost 5 bases and J lost 9; bases outside the gene matches: 6. Per the germline V gene, CDR1 is MNHEY and CDR2 is SVGAGI. The CDR3 sequence: CASSPGTSGGLQYV. The CDR3, as DNA: TGTGCCAGCAGTCCCGGGACTAGCGGGGGTTTGCAGTACGTC.

This chain joins TRBV6-5 and TRBJ1-3, with D unclear. The V end lost 0 bases, the J end lost 1 base, and 10 bases lay between the germline ends. This CDR3 has 16 amino acids. Germline V gene data show CDR1 as MNHEY and CDR2 as SVGAGI. The CDR3 reads CASSYSSGESGNTIYF. The CDR3 DNA reads as TGTGCCAGCAGTTACTCGAGCGGGGAATCTGGAAACACCATATATTTT.

The chain recombines TRBV24-1 with TRBJ2-2, with no clear D. The CDR3 runs to 16 residues. Germline V CDR1 and CDR2: KGHDR, SFDVKD. V shed 9 bases and J shed 1 base, with 17 bases lying between them. The CDR3 loop reads CATGRPGRQNTGELFF. Written as DNA, the CDR3 is TGTGCCACCGGTCGGCCGGGTAGGCAGAACACCGGGGAGCTGTTTTTT.

V and J are TRBV28 and TRBJ1-2, with D possibly matching TRBD1 (6 bases). In germline, CDR1 is MDHEN, CDR2 SYDVKM. The germline V and J ends were trimmed by 8 bases and 9 bases, with 22 bases remaining between them. This CDR3 spans 14 amino acids. The CDR3 region has the DNA TGTGCCAGCTTCCTACCGGGACACGGATTAAGCTACACCTTC. It yields the protein CASFLPGHGLSYTF.

The rearrangement joins TRBV24-1 to TRBJ2-1; D gene uncertain. Germline lookup yields CDR1 KGHDR and CDR2 SFDVKD. The CDR3 contains 13 residues. Trimming cost V 5 bases and J 1 base, with 5 bases left between them. The CDR3 nucleotides are TGTGCCACCAGTGCCGAGTCCTACAATGAGCAGTTCTTC. Amino acids: CATSAESYNEQFF.